These 20 T cell receptor beta chains originate from one sample sequenced in a study of blood T cell repertoires in COVID-19. Using immunoSEQ multiplex PCR, the repertoire was profiled, and TCRdb retains in-frame clones only, with some absent. The table includes some 150,000 clones, more than 75% detected once. The sequencing sample was made of peripheral blood. These receptor sequences come from a man aged 70-80 years with acute or convalescent COVID-19.

The rearrangement links TRBV28 to TRBJ2-1, with 13 bases identical to TRBD2. After removal of 10 bases from V and 6 bases from J, the junction contained 3 bases not matched to a gene. Germline V gene data show CDR1 as MDHEN and CDR2 as SYDVKM. The CDR3 runs to 13 residues. CDR3 nucleotides: TGTGCCACACTAGCGGGGGGGCTCAATGAGCAGTTCTTC. This translates into CATLAGGLNEQFF. Full variable domain (missing parts from reference TRBV28 and TRBJ2-1): DVKVTQSSRYLVKRTGEKVFLECVQDMDHENMFWYRQDPGLGLRLIYFSYDVKMKEKGDIPEGYSVSREKKERFSLILESASTNQTSMYLCATLAGGLNEQFFGPGTRLTVL.

The V call is TRBV5-1, the J call TRBJ1-4, with a tentative D call TRBD1 (6 bases). Germline V CDR1 and CDR2: SGHRS, YFSETQ. Trimming took off 1 base at V and 7 bases at J, with 8 bases between the two ends. This CDR3 spans 13 amino acids. The CDR3 coding sequence is TGCGCCAGCAGCTTGACAGGGAGTGAAAAACTGTTTTTT. It translates to CASSLTGSEKLFF.

The chain is built from TRBV5-4 and TRBJ2-7, with 7 bases aligning to TRBD1. The CDR3 totals 14 residues. With V trimmed by 5 bases and J by 3 bases, 8 bases remained unmatched. The germline V gene has CDR1 SGHNT and CDR2 YYREEE (reference sequence). The CDR3 DNA follows: TGTGCCAGCAGTAGAACAGGGGACAACTACGAGCAGTACTTC. Protein sequence: CASSRTGDNYEQYF.

The V gene is TRBV6-1, the J gene TRBJ2-7; D uncertain. Trimming took 0 bases from V and 0 from J, leaving 12 bases between them. The CDR3 runs to 16 residues. Looked up from germline, CDR1 is MNHNS and CDR2 is SASEGT. CDR3 sequence reads: CASSEALQITSYEQYF. CDR3 nucleotides: TGTGCCAGCAGTGAAGCGCTGCAGATAACCTCCTACGAGCAGTACTTC.

The chain is built from TRBV19 and TRBJ1-1; tentatively, D is TRBD1 (6 bases). This CDR3 is 17 amino acids long. Trimming cost V 9 bases and J 1 base, with 24 bases left between them. Per germline, CDR1 LNHDA and CDR2 SQIVND (reference sequence). The chain's CDR3 is CASKNIGGGRRNTEAFF. DNA of the CDR3: TGTGCCAGCAAGAATATTGGGGGCGGACGGCGGAACACTGAAGCTTTCTTT.

The chain carries TRBV6-5 and TRBJ2-7; 11 bases are a match to TRBD1. The CDR3 has 16 amino acids. J gave up 5 bases and V 0 bases, and 6 bases lay outside the gene matches. Germline-derived CDR1 and CDR2 are MNHEY and SVGAGI. The CDR3, as DNA: TGTGCCAGCAGTTACTCACCCGGACAGGGGGCCCACGAGCAGTACTTC. Amino acid sequence: CASSYSPGQGAHEQYF.

The chain uses TRBV6-5 and TRBJ1-5; 11 bases fit TRBD1. This CDR3 is built from 14 residues. The germline CDR1 and CDR2 sequences are MNHEY and SVGAGI. V was pared by 7 bases and J by 6 bases, with 5 bases of the junction left unmatched. The CDR3 DNA sequence: TGTGCCAGCAACCCCGGGACAGGGGGTCAGCCCCAGCATTTT. It translates to CASNPGTGGQPQHF.

The sample holds one count of this clone. This chain uses TRBV5-5 with TRBJ1-1; D not resolved. This CDR3 contains 16 residues. CDR1 and CDR2 from the germline V gene are SGHKS and YYEKEE (reference sequence). Deletions cut 1 base from V and 4 bases from J, with 17 bases between. The CDR3 reads CASSLRQFREVTEAFF. The CDR3 DNA reads TGTGCCAGCAGCTTGCGTCAGTTTAGGGAGGTCACTGAAGCTTTCTTT.

The V and J genes are TRBV7-3 and TRBJ2-1, with TRBD2 matching over 10 bases. Germline assignment: CDR1 SGHTA and CDR2 FQGTGA. The CDR3 loop spans 16 amino acids. V lost 4 bases and J lost 7; bases outside the gene matches: 10. Here the CDR3 DNA reads TGTGCCAGCAGCTCCCCTTCAGCGGGGGGGTGGAATGAGCAGTTCTTC. Protein: CASSSPSAGGWNEQFF.

This chain joins TRBV6-6 and TRBJ2-7; D possibly corresponds to TRBD1 (5 bases). CDR1 is MNHNY and CDR2 is SVGAGI in the germline V gene (reference sequence). Trimming removed 2 bases at V and 5 bases at J, with 7 bases between. The CDR3 is 12 residues long. The CDR3 region is CASSYDSHEQYF. The CDR3 DNA is TGTGCCAGCAGTTACGACAGCCACGAGCAGTACTTC.

The V call is TRBV12-3 or TRBV12-4, the J call TRBJ2-5, with D possibly TRBD1 on 6 matching bases. The V end was cut by 3 bases, the J end by 5 bases, with 10 bases between. CDR3 length equals 13 residues. CDR3: CASSFGGWETQYF. CDR3 sequence (DNA): TGTGCCAGCAGTTTTGGGGGCTGGGAGACCCAGTACTTC.

The CDR3 DNA follows: TGCGCCAGCGCCGGGACAGGTACTCAGCCCCAGCATTTT. Its protein is CASAGTGTQPQHF. V is TRBV10-2 and J is TRBJ1-5; 8 bases are a match to TRBD1. Per germline, CDR1 WSHSY and CDR2 SAAADI. The ends lost 8 bases at V and 6 bases at J; junction bases unmatched: 6. There are 13 residues in the CDR3.

CDR3 nucleotide sequence: TGTGCCAGCAGCCCGGGACTGGTCACAGATACGCAGTATTTT. Amino acids: CASSPGLVTDTQYF. The rearrangement joins TRBV7-3 to TRBJ2-3; TRBD2 is a possible D gene (6 bases). The CDR3 has 14 amino acids. V was clipped by 5 bases and J by 2 bases, with 11 bases between them. Germline V gene sequence: CDR1 SGHTA, CDR2 FQGTGA.

The J gene is TRBJ2-7, the V gene TRBV5-1, with TRBD1 matching over 9 bases. The germline CDR1 and CDR2 sequences are SGHRS and YFSETQ. The CDR3 sequence is 16 residues long. The V segment lost 5 bases and the J segment 2 bases; nucleotides outside the gene matches: 11. The CDR3 is CASRTNPGQGAYEQYF. Here the CDR3 DNA reads TGCGCCAGCAGAACAAACCCGGGACAGGGAGCCTACGAGCAGTACTTC.

V usage is TRBV2 and J usage is TRBJ2-1; 10 bases match TRBD2. With V trimmed by 8 bases and J by 7 bases, 8 bases remained unmatched. The germline V gene encodes CDR1 SNHLY and CDR2 FYNNEI. This CDR3 spans 14 amino acids. Written as DNA, the CDR3 is TGTGCCAGCGGACGGCTAGCGGGGGCTAATGAGCAGTTCTTC. The encoded protein is CASGRLAGANEQFF.

The chain employs TRBV19 and TRBJ1-1; D ambiguous. Trimming stripped 3 bases from V and 0 bases from J, with 5 bases between. CDR1 LNHDA and CDR2 SQIVND come from the germline V gene (reference sequence). This CDR3 contains 13 residues. Here the CDR3 DNA reads TGTGCCAGTAGTATTACAATGAACACTGAAGCTTTCTTT. Its translation is CASSITMNTEAFF.

J is TRBJ2-5 and V is TRBV4-2; 7 nucleotides line up with TRBD1. CDR3 length: 15 residues. J was trimmed by 4 bases and V by 1 base; bases with no gene match: 6. Per the germline V gene, CDR1 is LGHNA and CDR2 is YNFKEQ. The CDR3 reads CASSQGDRDSETQYF. CDR3 nucleotides: TGTGCCAGCAGCCAAGGCGACAGGGATTCAGAGACCCAGTACTTC.

The chain links TRBV24-1 to TRBJ1-1; D not resolved. The ends were cut back, 4 bases at V and 3 bases at J, with 8 bases in the middle. Germline V gene sequence: CDR1 KGHDR, CDR2 SFDVKD. The CDR3 is 13 amino acids. As DNA, the CDR3 is TGTGCCACCAGTGAGGGGAGTTACACTGAAGCTTTCTTT. Its protein is CATSEGSYTEAFF.

The J gene is TRBJ1-4, the V gene TRBV3-1 (or the pseudogene TRBV3-2); D uncertain. Deletions cut 3 bases from V and 4 bases from J, with 15 bases between. Looked up from germline, CDR1 is LGHDT and CDR2 is YNNKEL (reference sequence). CDR3 length: 16 residues. The chain's CDR3 is CASSQPTPMGNEKLFF. The DNA of the CDR3 is TGTGCCAGCAGCCAGCCGACACCGATGGGTAATGAAAAACTGTTTTTT.

The chain employs TRBV28 and TRBJ2-7, with D perhaps matching TRBD1 (5 bases). The V gene lost 2 bases and the J gene lost 1 base, with 6 bases spanning the gap. The CDR3 consists of 13 residues. Germline CDR1 reads MDHEN; CDR2 reads SYDVKM. As DNA, the CDR3 is TGTGCCAGCAGTTTAGGGGCTTCCTACGAGCAGTACTTC. This codes for CASSLGASYEQYF.